There are a few counts of the clone carrying this TCR beta chain. Its antigen is as yet unknown. TCRdb reanalysed the RACE reads using MiXCR and keeps one entry per CDR3 protein. The sample consists of 70,000 to 85,000 distinct CDR3 sequences, over 8.5% of them appearing once. Time point denoted: healthy volunteer bleed at 6 weeks. Total RNA was extracted from unfractionated whole blood. The sample is drawn from a study of human T cells and chemical hapten exposure. In the study overall: It was small differences in pooled library volume that mainly caused per-sample TCR yields to vary.

General study results and limits: After DPC sensitization, TCRs above 1 in 1000 frequency showed no change.

Sequenced material: whole blood. The clonotype was recovered from a male donor in good health. Some clones in this sample may be carry-over from other donors' samples.

In nucleotides, the CDR3 is TGCAGCGTCCAAGACCCGTACCAAGAGACCCAGTACTTC. This codes for CSVQDPYQETQYF. The chain combines TRBV29-1 with TRBJ2-5, with D unclear. This CDR3 spans 13 amino acids. Trimming left V 6 bases short and J 0 bases short, with 11 bases between. Germline V lookup: CDR1 SQVTM, CDR2 ANQGSEA.